The next 31 T cell receptor beta chains were all read from a single sample in a study of T cell responses to AZD1222 COVID-19 vaccine. Repertoires were generated with immunoSEQ multiplex PCR, while TCRdb's copy carries only in-frame clones and drops some. The sample holds about 110,000 clones, around 83% seen once. The input for sequencing was peripheral blood, taken on day 0 of AZD1222 vaccination. Source of these receptors: an adult in good health.

This clone was counted once. The chain recombines TRBV27 with TRBJ1-1; no firm D call. The CDR3 loop spans 14 amino acids. Trimming stripped 2 bases from V and 5 bases from J, with 12 bases between. Germline values: CDR1 MNHEY, CDR2 SMNVEV (reference sequence). CDR3 protein: CASSLGVAPTEAFF. The CDR3 DNA reads TGTGCCAGCAGTTTAGGAGTGGCGCCAACTGAAGCTTTCTTT.

In its sample, this clone was seen once. The chain couples TRBV5-4 to TRBJ1-2, with 7 bases aligning to TRBD1. The CDR3 has 16 amino acids. V shed 4 bases, J shed 0 bases, and the junction held 9 bases outside the gene matches. Germline lookup yields CDR1 SGHNT and CDR2 YYREEE (reference sequence). CDR3: CASSPGQLTPNYGYTF. CDR3 sequence (DNA): TGTGCCAGCAGCCCGGGACAGCTCACTCCTAACTATGGCTACACCTTC.

This clone has only a few counts. The chain joins TRBV28 to TRBJ1-1; D gene uncertain. Trimming removed 1 base at V and 8 bases at J, with 17 bases between. Germline lookup yields CDR1 MDHEN and CDR2 SYDVKM. The CDR3 totals 15 residues. The CDR3: CASSLLIGFGSEAFF. CDR3 sequence (DNA): TGTGCCAGCAGTTTATTAATAGGCTTCGGGTCGGAAGCTTTCTTT.

The genes are TRBV29-1 and TRBJ1-1, with no clear D. Trimming took off 1 base at V and 10 bases at J, with 19 bases between the two ends. Germline loops: CDR1 SQVTM, CDR2 ANQGSEA. This CDR3 comprises 14 residues. The CDR3 sequence is CSVEGAGSKKRAFF. The CDR3 DNA reads TGCAGCGTTGAAGGTGCTGGGAGCAAGAAAAGAGCTTTCTTT.

V and J are TRBV19 and TRBJ1-4, with a tentative D call TRBD1 (6 bases). Trimming cost V 7 bases and J 8 bases, with 23 bases left between them. Germline assignment: CDR1 LNHDA and CDR2 SQIVND (reference sequence). There are 16 residues in the CDR3. This CDR3 reads CASMVTGRALKEKLFF. In DNA form, the CDR3 reads TGTGCCAGTATGGTAACAGGGAGGGCCTTAAAAGAAAAACTGTTTTTT.

V is TRBV5-6 and J is TRBJ1-1; 10 bases map to TRBD1. Trimming at V came to 3 bases and at J to 4 bases, leaving 9 bases not matched to a gene. CDR1 is SGHDT and CDR2 is YYEEEE in the germline V gene. The CDR3 extends over 16 amino acids. CDR3 sequence reads: CASSSIPGTGVTEAFF. DNA of the CDR3: TGTGCCAGCAGCTCGATACCCGGGACAGGGGTCACTGAAGCTTTCTTT.

The J gene is TRBJ1-2, the V gene TRBV15; D is ambiguous. CDR1 is LNHNV and CDR2 is YYDKDF in the germline V gene (reference sequence). Trimming removed 0 bases from V and 0 bases from J, with 11 bases in between. The CDR3 length is 16 residues. For the CDR3, the DNA is TGTGCCACCAGCAGAGATGGCAGCATAACTAACTATGGCTACACCTTC. Its translation is CATSRDGSITNYGYTF.

V gene TRBV6-2 or TRBV6-3 combines with J gene TRBJ2-7, with D perhaps TRBD2 (5 bases). Trimming cost V 6 bases and J 4 bases, with 10 bases left between them. The CDR3 has 12 amino acids. Germline V gene sequence: CDR1 MNHEY, CDR2 SVGEGT. This chain's CDR3 is CASSLPGYEQYF. CDR3 bases: TGTGCCAGCAGCCTCCCGGGGTACGAGCAGTACTTC.

This clone was seen once. The V gene is TRBV27, the J gene TRBJ1-1; no reliable D call. With 8 bases removed from V and 1 base from J, the gap between germline ends came to 14 bases. CDR1 and CDR2 from the germline V gene are MNHEY and SMNVEV (reference sequence). The CDR3 has 14 residues. CDR3 region: CASRSGWQNTEAFF. The DNA of the CDR3 is TGTGCCAGCCGTTCCGGTTGGCAGAACACTGAAGCTTTCTTT.

The rearrangement links TRBV29-1 to TRBJ2-7; tentatively, D is TRBD1 (5 bases). Trimming left V 4 bases short and J 5 bases short, with 9 bases between. This CDR3 is 11 amino acids long. Germline V gives CDR1 SQVTM, CDR2 ANQGSEA. CDR3 sequence reads: CSVAGFHEQYF. The CDR3 DNA reads as TGCAGCGTTGCAGGGTTCCACGAGCAGTACTTC.

This chain uses TRBV15 with TRBJ1-5; 11 bases line up with TRBD1. Trimming removed 1 base from V and 5 bases from J; junction bases left unmatched: 16. Per germline, CDR1 LNHNV and CDR2 YYDKDF (reference sequence). The CDR3 has 20 residues. CDR3 bases: TGTGCCACCAGCAGAGGCGGCCCGCTGGACAGGGGGCAATCGGATCAGCCCCAGCATTTT. Protein: CATSRGGPLDRGQSDQPQHF. Complete variable domain (other parts from reference TRBV15 and TRBJ1-5): DAMVIQNPRYQVTQFGKPVTLSCSQTLNHNVMYWYQQKSSQAPKLLFHYYDKDFNNEADTPDNFQSRRPNTSFCFLDIRSPGLGDTAMYLCATSRGGPLDRGQSDQPQHFGDGTRLSIL.

In its sample, this clone was seen once. V gene TRBV6-5 combines with J gene TRBJ2-2; TRBD1 matches at 8 bases. Germline V gene sequence: CDR1 MNHEY, CDR2 SVGAGI. J gave up 5 bases and V 6 bases, and 5 bases lay outside the gene matches. The CDR3 loop spans 14 amino acids. This chain's CDR3 is CASSLYRGTGELFF. DNA for the CDR3: TGTGCCAGCAGCCTATACAGGGGGACCGGGGAGCTGTTTTTT.

J is TRBJ2-7 and V is TRBV5-5, with D perhaps TRBD1 (7 bases). Trimming cost V 0 bases and J 6 bases, with 19 bases left between them. Germline V gene sequence: CDR1 SGHKS, CDR2 YYEKEE (reference sequence). The CDR3 is 16 amino acids. The CDR3 nucleotides read TGTGCCAGCAGCTTGGAGGACCAGGTGCAGGGGGGCGAGCAGTACTTC. This sequence encodes CASSLEDQVQGGEQYF.

This clone was seen only a few times. The chain carries TRBV5-3 and TRBJ1-4; 8 bases are shared with TRBD1. TRBV5-3 is assigned to the ORF class and has an uncertain function. The ends lost 1 base at V and 8 bases at J; junction bases unmatched: 7. The CDR3 is 15 residues long. CDR3 region: CARSLPGQGHEKLFF. In DNA, the CDR3 is TGTGCCAGAAGCTTGCCCGGACAGGGACACGAAAAACTGTTTTTT.

This chain joins TRBV5-8 and TRBJ1-3; D not resolved. Trimming left V 2 bases short and J 0 bases short, with 9 bases between. Germline-derived CDR1 and CDR2 are SGHTS and YDEGEE. The CDR3 has 15 amino acids. The DNA for the CDR3 is TGTGCCAGCAGCTTCGGACGGGACTCTGGAAACACCATATATTTT. This sequence encodes CASSFGRDSGNTIYF.

The rearrangement joins TRBV14 to TRBJ2-5; D gene uncertain. The CDR3 extends over 14 amino acids. With 0 bases removed from V and 7 bases from J, the gap between germline ends came to 12 bases. Germline-derived CDR1 and CDR2 are SGHDN and FVKESK. The CDR3, as DNA: TGTGCCAGCAGCCAAGACAGGAGTTCGTCGACCCAGTACTTC. Its translation is CASSQDRSSSTQYF.

The chain couples TRBV9 to TRBJ2-3; D tentatively fits TRBD1 or TRBD2 (7 bases each). The CDR3 sequence is 13 residues long. Per germline, CDR1 SGDLS and CDR2 YYNGEE. The V and J ends lost 7 bases and 3 bases respectively, with 12 bases between them. The CDR3 sequence: CASGRGLTDTQYF. The CDR3 DNA reads as TGTGCCAGCGGGAGGGGGCTTACAGATACGCAGTATTTT.

This chain joins TRBV10-1 and TRBJ2-1; maybe TRBD1 (5 bases). The CDR3 runs 15 residues. Germline CDR1 and CDR2: WNHNN and SYGVQD (reference sequence). Trimming took 3 bases from V and 6 from J, leaving 15 bases between them. The CDR3 loop is CASSDQGPPGNEQFF. DNA for the CDR3: TGCGCCAGCAGTGATCAGGGCCCTCCTGGCAATGAGCAGTTCTTC.

This rearrangement joins TRBV5-1 to TRBJ1-1, with D possibly TRBD1 on 5 matching bases. V gave up 2 bases and J gave up 1 base, with 9 bases separating them. This CDR3 has 14 amino acids. Germline CDR1 and CDR2: SGHRS and YFSETQ. CDR3 residues: CASSFDSPNTEAFF. CDR3 bases: TGCGCCAGCAGCTTTGACAGCCCGAACACTGAAGCTTTCTTT.

The chain employs TRBV5-1 and TRBJ2-6; perhaps TRBD1 as D (5 bases). Germline CDR1 reads SGHRS; CDR2 reads YFSETQ. Deletions cut 2 bases from V and 4 bases from J, with 16 bases between. The length of the CDR3 is 17 residues. As DNA, the CDR3 is TGCGCCAGCAGCTTTACAGGCCGAGGCGGAGGGGCCAACGTCCTGACTTTC. Protein sequence: CASSFTGRGGGANVLTF.

The chain has TRBV2 and TRBJ2-5; 10 nucleotides line up with TRBD1. The germline V gene encodes CDR1 SNHLY and CDR2 FYNNEI. The CDR3 spans 15 residues. V gave up 1 base and J gave up 5 bases; unmatched junction bases: 4. The CDR3, as DNA: TGTGCCAGCAGTGAAGGCGGGACAGGGGATGAGACCCAGTACTTC. The encoded protein is CASSEGGTGDETQYF.

CDR3 sequence: CASSLDQGAETQYF. CDR3 bases: TGTGCCAGCAGCTTAGACCAGGGAGCAGAGACCCAGTACTTC. V and J are TRBV7-6 and TRBJ2-5; D could derive from TRBD1 or TRBD2 (5 bases each). CDR3 length: 14 residues. Deletions cut 1 base from V and 4 bases from J, with 10 bases between. Germline-derived CDR1 and CDR2 are SGHVS and FNYEAQ.

This chain links TRBV30 with TRBJ1-1, with 7 bases matching TRBD1. Germline V CDR1 and CDR2: GTSNPN, SVGIG (reference sequence). The CDR3 covers 12 residues. The trim removed 4 bases at V and 8 bases at J, leaving 7 bases unmatched. The CDR3 protein is CAWIHRGGEAFF. DNA for the CDR3: TGTGCCTGGATCCACAGGGGTGGCGAAGCTTTCTTT. Looking up the rest from reference TRBV30 and TRBJ1-1 gives the full variable domain: SQTIHQWPATLVQPVGSPLSLECTVEGTSNPNLYWYRQAAGRGLQLLFYSVGIGQISSEVPQNLSASRPQDRQFILSSKKLLLSDSGFYLCAWIHRGGEAFFGQGTRLTVV.

The V and J genes are TRBV28 and TRBJ1-4, with D possibly being TRBD1 (5 bases). The length of the CDR3 is 15 residues. CDR1 and CDR2 (germline): MDHEN, SYDVKM. Trimming shortened V by 6 bases and J by 5 bases, and 16 bases separated the two germline ends. CDR3 amino acids: CASSNLWGGNEKLFF. The CDR3 DNA follows: TGTGCCAGCAGCAATCTTTGGGGGGGAAATGAAAAACTGTTTTTT.

The chain uses TRBV7-9 and TRBJ2-3; tentatively, D is TRBD1 (6 bases). This CDR3 is built from 14 residues. CDR1 and CDR2 from the germline V gene are SEHNR and FQNEAQ (reference sequence). V lost 5 bases, J lost 5 bases, and 14 bases lay in between. CDR3 sequence reads: CASSGGVLGDTQYF. Written as DNA, the CDR3 is TGTGCCAGCAGCGGGGGCGTCTTGGGAGATACGCAGTATTTT. The full variable domain, in which reference TRBV7-9 and TRBJ2-3 provide the parts outside the CDR3, is DTGVSQNPRHKITKRGQNVTFRCDPISEHNRLYWYRQTLGQGPEFLTYFQNEAQLEKSRLLSDRFSAERPKGSFSTLEIQRTEQGDSAMYLCASSGGVLGDTQYFGPGTRLTVL.

The rearrangement links TRBV2 to TRBJ1-2; tentatively, D is TRBD1 (5 bases). The CDR3 has 12 amino acids. V was pared by 2 bases and J by 8 bases, with 9 bases between. Looked up from germline, CDR1 is SNHLY and CDR2 is FYNNEI. The CDR3 loop is CASSEQGGGYTF. In nucleotides, the CDR3 is TGTGCCAGCAGTGAACAGGGAGGAGGCTACACCTTC.

This chain joins TRBV28 and TRBJ1-2; D possibly corresponds to TRBD1 (5 bases). Germline CDR1 and CDR2: MDHEN and SYDVKM. V was cut by 3 bases and J by 10 bases, with 9 bases left in between. This CDR3 spans 11 amino acids. CDR3 sequence (DNA): TGTGCCAGCAGTTTGGGGGTTCTCTACACCTTC. Amino acids: CASSLGVLYTF.

The chain joins TRBV19 to TRBJ1-1, with 7 bases matching TRBD1. V was clipped by 3 bases and J by 1 base; unmatched bases: 2. CDR1 and CDR2 (germline): LNHDA, SQIVND (reference sequence). CDR3 size: 14 residues. The CDR3 sequence is CASSIRTGNTEAFF. In DNA, the CDR3 is TGTGCCAGTAGTATTAGGACAGGGAACACTGAAGCTTTCTTT.

This sequence joins TRBV19 and TRBJ1-5; no reliable D call. V dropped 3 bases and J dropped 0 bases, with 15 bases sitting between them. CDR3 size: 17 residues. Germline CDR1 and CDR2: LNHDA and SQIVND (reference sequence). CDR3 in DNA: TGTGCCAGTAGTATCACCCTAGACATATATAGCAATCAGCCCCAGCATTTT. This sequence encodes CASSITLDIYSNQPQHF.

This chain connects TRBV29-1 to TRBJ1-4; D remains unclear. The CDR3 contains 12 residues. Per germline, CDR1 SQVTM and CDR2 ANQGSEA. Trimming shortened V by 6 bases and J by 6 bases, and 11 bases separated the two germline ends. The CDR3 loop is CSVHSADEKLFF. The CDR3 region has the DNA TGCAGCGTCCACAGCGCGGATGAAAAACTGTTTTTT.

The DNA of the CDR3 is TGTGCCAGCAGCTTAGCGAACACCATGGTGGAAAAACTGTTTTTT. This codes for CASSLANTMVEKLFF. This chain connects TRBV7-8 to TRBJ1-4; D remains ambiguous. Germline-derived CDR1 and CDR2 are SGHVS and FQNEAQ. The V end was cut by 0 bases, the J end by 8 bases, with 13 bases between. The CDR3 covers 15 residues. The variable domain in full, with the rest retrieved from reference TRBV7-8 and TRBJ1-4, is GAGVSQSPRYKVAKRGQDVALRCDPISGHVSLFWYQQALGQGPEFLTYFQNEAQLDKSGLPSDRFFAERPEGSVSTLKIQRTQQEDSAVYLCASSLANTMVEKLFFGSGTQLSVL.